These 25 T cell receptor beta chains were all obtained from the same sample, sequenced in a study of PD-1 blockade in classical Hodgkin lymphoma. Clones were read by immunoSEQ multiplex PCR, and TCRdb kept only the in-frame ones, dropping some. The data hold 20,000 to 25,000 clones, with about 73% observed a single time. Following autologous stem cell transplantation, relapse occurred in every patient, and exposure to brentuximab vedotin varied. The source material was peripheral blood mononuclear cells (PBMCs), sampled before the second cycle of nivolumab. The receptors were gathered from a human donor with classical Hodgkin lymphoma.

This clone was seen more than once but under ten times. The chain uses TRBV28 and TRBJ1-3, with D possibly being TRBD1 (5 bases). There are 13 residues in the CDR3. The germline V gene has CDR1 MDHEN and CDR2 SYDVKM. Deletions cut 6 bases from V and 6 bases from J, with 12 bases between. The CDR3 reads CASSHLGLNTIYF. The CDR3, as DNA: TGTGCCAGCAGCCACCTGGGGCTAAACACCATATATTTT.

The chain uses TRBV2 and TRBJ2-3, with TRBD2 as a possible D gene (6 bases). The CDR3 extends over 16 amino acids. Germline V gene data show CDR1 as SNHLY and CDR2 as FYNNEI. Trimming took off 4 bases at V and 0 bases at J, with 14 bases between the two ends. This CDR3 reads CASSGVSGPSTDTQYF. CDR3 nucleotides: TGTGCCAGCAGTGGTGTCAGCGGGCCTAGCACAGATACGCAGTATTTT.

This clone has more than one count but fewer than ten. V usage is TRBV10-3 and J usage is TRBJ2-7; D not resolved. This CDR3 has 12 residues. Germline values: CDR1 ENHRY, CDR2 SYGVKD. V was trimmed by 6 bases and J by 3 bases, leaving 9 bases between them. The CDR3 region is CAISPPNYEQYF. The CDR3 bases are TGTGCCATCAGCCCCCCCAACTACGAGCAGTACTTC.

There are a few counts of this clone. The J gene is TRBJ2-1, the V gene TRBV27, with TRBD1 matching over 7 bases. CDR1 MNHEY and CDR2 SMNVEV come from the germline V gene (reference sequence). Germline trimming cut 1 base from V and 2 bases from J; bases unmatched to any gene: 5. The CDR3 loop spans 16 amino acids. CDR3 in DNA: TGTGCCAGCAGTTTATGGGGGACAGCCACCTACAATGAGCAGTTCTTC. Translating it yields CASSLWGTATYNEQFF.

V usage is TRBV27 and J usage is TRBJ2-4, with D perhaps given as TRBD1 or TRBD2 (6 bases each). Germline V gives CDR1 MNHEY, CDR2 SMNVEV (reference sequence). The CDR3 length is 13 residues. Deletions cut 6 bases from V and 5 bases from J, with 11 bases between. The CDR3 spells CASRGGVENIQYF. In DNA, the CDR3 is TGTGCCAGCAGGGGGGGCGTTGAAAACATTCAGTACTTC.

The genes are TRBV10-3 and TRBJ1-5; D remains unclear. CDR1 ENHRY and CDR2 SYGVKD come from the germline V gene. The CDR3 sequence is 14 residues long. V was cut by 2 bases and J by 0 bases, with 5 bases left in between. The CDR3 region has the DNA TGTGCCATCAGTGAGGGTTTTAGCAATCAGCCCCAGCATTTT. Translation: CAISEGFSNQPQHF.

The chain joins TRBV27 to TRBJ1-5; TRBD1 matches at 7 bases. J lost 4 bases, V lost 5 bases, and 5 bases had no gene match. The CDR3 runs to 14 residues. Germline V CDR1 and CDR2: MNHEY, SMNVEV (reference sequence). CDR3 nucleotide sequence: TGTGCCAGCAGTGGGGACAGCCGAAATCAGCCCCAGCATTTT. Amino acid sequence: CASSGDSRNQPQHF.

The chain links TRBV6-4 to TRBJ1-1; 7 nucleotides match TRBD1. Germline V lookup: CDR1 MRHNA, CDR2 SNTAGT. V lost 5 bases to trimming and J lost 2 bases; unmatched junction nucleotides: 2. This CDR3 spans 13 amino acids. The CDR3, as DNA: TGTGCCAGCAGTCGGACAGGCAACACTGAAGCTTTCTTT. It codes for CASSRTGNTEAFF.

The CDR3 sequence: CASSLVWGGSSYNEQFF. CDR3 bases: TGTGCCAGCAGCTTAGTCTGGGGCGGGAGCTCCTACAATGAGCAGTTCTTC. The gene calls are TRBV7-6 and TRBJ2-1, with 7 nucleotides matching TRBD2. This CDR3 region has 17 residues. Germline-derived CDR1 and CDR2 are SGHVS and FNYEAQ. Germline trimming cut 1 base from V and 0 bases from J; bases unmatched to any gene: 6.

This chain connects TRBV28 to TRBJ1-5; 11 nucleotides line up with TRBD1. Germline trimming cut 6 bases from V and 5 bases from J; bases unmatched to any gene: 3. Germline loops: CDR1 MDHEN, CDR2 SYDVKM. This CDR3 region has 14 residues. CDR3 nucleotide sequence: TGTGCCAGCAGGGGGACAGGGGGGGATCAGCCCCAGCATTTT. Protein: CASRGTGGDQPQHF.

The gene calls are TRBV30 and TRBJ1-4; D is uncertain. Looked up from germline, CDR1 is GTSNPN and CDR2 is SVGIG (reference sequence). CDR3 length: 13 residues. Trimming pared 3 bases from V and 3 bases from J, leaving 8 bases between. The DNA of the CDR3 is TGTGCCTGGAGGAGTTTGGCTAATGAAAAACTGTTTTTT. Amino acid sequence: CAWRSLANEKLFF.

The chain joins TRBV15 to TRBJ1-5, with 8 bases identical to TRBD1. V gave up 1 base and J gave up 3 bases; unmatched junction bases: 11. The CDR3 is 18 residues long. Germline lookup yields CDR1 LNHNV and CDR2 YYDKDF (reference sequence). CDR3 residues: CATSRGGLGQDPNQPQHF. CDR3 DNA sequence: TGTGCCACCAGCAGAGGCGGTTTGGGACAGGACCCCAATCAGCCCCAGCATTTT.

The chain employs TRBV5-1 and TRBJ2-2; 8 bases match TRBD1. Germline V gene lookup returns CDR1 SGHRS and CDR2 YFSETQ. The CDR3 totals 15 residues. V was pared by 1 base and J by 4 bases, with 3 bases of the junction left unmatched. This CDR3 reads CASSLQGASTGELFF. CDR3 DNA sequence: TGCGCCAGCAGCTTGCAGGGGGCGAGCACCGGGGAGCTGTTTTTT.

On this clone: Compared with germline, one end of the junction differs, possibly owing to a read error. CDR3: CASRFRGIDNEQFF. CDR3 coding DNA: TGTGCCAGCCGCTTTAGGGGGATCGACAATGAGCAGTTCTTC. The chain links TRBV5-4 to TRBJ2-1; tentative D call: TRBD1 (6 bases). The CDR3 has 14 residues. Per the germline V gene, CDR1 is SGHNT and CDR2 is YYREEE (reference sequence).

The DNA of the CDR3 is TGTGCCAGCGACAGGGGCCCCTACGAGCAGTACTTC. This codes for CASDRGPYEQYF. The chain uses TRBV7-9 and TRBJ2-7, with TRBD1 matching 8 bases. Germline loops: CDR1 SEHNR, CDR2 FQNEAQ (reference sequence). This CDR3 comprises 12 residues. The junction had 2 bases not matched to a gene; V was cut back by 8 bases and J by 2 bases.

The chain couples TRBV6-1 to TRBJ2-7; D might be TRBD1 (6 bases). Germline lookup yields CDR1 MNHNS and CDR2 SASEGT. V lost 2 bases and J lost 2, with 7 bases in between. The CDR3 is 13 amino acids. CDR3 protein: CASSEHRAYEQYF. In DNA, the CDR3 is TGTGCCAGCAGTGAACACAGGGCCTACGAGCAGTACTTC.

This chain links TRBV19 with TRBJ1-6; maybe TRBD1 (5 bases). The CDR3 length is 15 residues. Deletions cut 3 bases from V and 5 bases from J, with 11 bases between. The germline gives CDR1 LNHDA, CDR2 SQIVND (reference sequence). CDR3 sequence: CASSMERGDNSPLHF. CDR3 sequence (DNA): TGTGCCAGTAGTATGGAGAGGGGAGATAATTCACCCCTCCACTTT.

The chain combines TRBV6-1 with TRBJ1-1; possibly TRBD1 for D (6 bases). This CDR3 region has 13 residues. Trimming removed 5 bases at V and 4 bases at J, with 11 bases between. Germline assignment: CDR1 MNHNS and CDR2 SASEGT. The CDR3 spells CASSPNRVTEAFF. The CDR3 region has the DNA TGTGCCAGCAGTCCAAACAGGGTCACTGAAGCTTTCTTT.

DNA for the CDR3: TGTGCCAGCAGCTATCGAGATAGCTCCTACAATGAGCAGTTCTTC. Amino acids: CASSYRDSSYNEQFF. This chain connects TRBV5-4 to TRBJ2-1; D not certain. The length of the CDR3 is 15 residues. Germline CDR1 and CDR2: SGHNT and YYREEE (reference sequence). V shed 3 bases and J shed 0 bases, with 10 bases lying between them.

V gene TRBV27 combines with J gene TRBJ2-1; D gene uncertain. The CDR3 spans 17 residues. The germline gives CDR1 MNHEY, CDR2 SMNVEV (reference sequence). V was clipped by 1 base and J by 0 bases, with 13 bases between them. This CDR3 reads CASSLFPLSSSYNEQFF. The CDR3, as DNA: TGTGCCAGCAGTTTATTCCCCTTAAGCAGCTCCTACAATGAGCAGTTCTTC.

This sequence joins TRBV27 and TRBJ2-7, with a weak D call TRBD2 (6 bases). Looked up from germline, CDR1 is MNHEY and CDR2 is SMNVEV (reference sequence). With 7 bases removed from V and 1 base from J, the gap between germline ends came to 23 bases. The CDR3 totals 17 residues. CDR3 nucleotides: TGTGCCAGCAATTACCCGAAGAGGAGGGAGGCTTCCTACGAGCAGTACTTC. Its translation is CASNYPKRREASYEQYF.

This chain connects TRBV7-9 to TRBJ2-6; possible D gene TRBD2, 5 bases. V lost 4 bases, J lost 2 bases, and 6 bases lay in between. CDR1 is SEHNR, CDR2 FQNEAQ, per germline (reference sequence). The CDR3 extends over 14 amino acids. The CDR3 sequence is CASSWTAGANVLTF. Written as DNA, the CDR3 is TGTGCCAGCAGCTGGACTGCTGGGGCCAACGTCCTGACTTTC. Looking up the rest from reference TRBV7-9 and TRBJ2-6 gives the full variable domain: DTGVSQNPRHKITKRGQNVTFRCDPISEHNRLYWYRQTLGQGPEFLTYFQNEAQLEKSRLLSDRFSAERPKGSFSTLEIQRTEQGDSAMYLCASSWTAGANVLTFGAGSRLTVL.

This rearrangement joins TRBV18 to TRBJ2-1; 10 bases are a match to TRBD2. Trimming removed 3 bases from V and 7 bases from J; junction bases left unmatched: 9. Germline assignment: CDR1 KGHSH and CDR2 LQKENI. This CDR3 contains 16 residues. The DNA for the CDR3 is TGTGCCAGCTCACCCACGCTAGCGGGAGATACGAATGAGCAGTTCTTC. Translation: CASSPTLAGDTNEQFF.

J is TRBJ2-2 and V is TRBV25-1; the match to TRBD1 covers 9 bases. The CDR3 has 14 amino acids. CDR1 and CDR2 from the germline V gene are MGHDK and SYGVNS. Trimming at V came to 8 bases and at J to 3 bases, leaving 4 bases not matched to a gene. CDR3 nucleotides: TGTGCCAGCGGGACAGGGAGGGACACCGGGGAGCTGTTTTTT. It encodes CASGTGRDTGELFF.

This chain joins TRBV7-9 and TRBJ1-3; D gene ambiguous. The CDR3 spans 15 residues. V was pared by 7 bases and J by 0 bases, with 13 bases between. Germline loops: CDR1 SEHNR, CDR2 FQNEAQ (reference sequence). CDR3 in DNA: TGTGCCAGCACCCCCACTCTTAGCTCTGGAAACACCATATATTTT. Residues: CASTPTLSSGNTIYF.